This T cell receptor beta chain was obtained from a study of blood T cell repertoires in COVID-19 (dated by TCRdb to 2018 to 2020). With regard to the full study: Samples covering the acute and convalescent phases of COVID-19 were provided by collaborators in the United States, Italy and Spain. The material from the prospective study consisted of cDNA or gDNA derived from T cells, B-cell-depleted T cells, or PBMCs. A freely available public database, intended as a resource for researchers studying the immune response to SARS-CoV-2, is where the repertoires were released. Samples were obtained from the ongoing ImmuneRACE study (first 160 participants) and from 1,000 to 1,500 subjects provided by 6 global collaborators. Subjects who had been exposed to COVID-19, were actively infected with it, or had recovered from it provided the deeply sampled blood TCRbeta repertoires that made up the dataset. Sample metadata almost always included a de-identified subject ID, COVID-19 status, age in years and sex. Where HLA class I and class II types were available, the types were taken from metadata supplied by the sample provider, not from assay-based typing. The study at large found these results: Clinical and demographic metadata were provided uncurated, with the amount varying by source and participant.

Regarding this clone: Its antigen remains undetermined. There are no base qualities to consult, and no much larger clone falls within one base.

TCRbeta CDR3 regions were amplified from genomic DNA by means of the immunoSEQ Assay, a bias-controlled multiplex PCR. The authors' pipeline ran thus. The number of nucleated cells in each sample was estimated by amplification of reference gene primers within the assay. Sequence reads were collapsed and filtered to measure the absolute abundance of every unique TCRbeta CDR3 rearrangement. For each sample, productive Simpson clonality was calculated as the square root of Simpson's diversity index across productive rearrangements. Drawn from immuneACCESS, this table holds only the in-frame rearrangements with V and J called that TCRdb kept. Clones are partly lost; checked studies trace under half to an unresolved V gene and leave the rest unexplained. For V, J and clone size, that table is used; D and trimming come from the DNA. In all, the sample holds 500,000 to 600,000 clones, and about 89% of those were seen once. The top ten clonotypes cover about 8.2% of the sample.

One collaborating source in Seattle enrolled patients while the patients were actively infected and followed the patients over time throughout the course of disease. Collaborating institutions collected whole blood in K2EDTA tubes following their own protocols. For TCRbeta analysis, collaborator samples were shipped as frozen whole blood, as isolated PBMCs, or as DNA extracted from either sample type. Germline trimming: 3 bases from V, 4 bases from J; junction bases outside gene matches: 6. CDR1 is given as KGHDR and CDR2 as SFDVKD, both from the germline V gene. From its cysteine to its phenylalanine, the CDR3 spans 16 amino acids. Only CDR3 DNA is held: 48 bases, read in frame from base 1.

Source material: peripheral blood. This receptor was taken from a woman between 45 and 65 years old with COVID-19, enrolled during active disease. Recombination joined TRBV24-1 with TRBJ1-3; the central 9 bases match TRBD1. The CDR3 region has the sequence CATSDPQGADGNTIYF. The DNA sequence is TGTGCCACCAGTGATCCACAGGGGGCCGACGGAAACACCATATATTTT.